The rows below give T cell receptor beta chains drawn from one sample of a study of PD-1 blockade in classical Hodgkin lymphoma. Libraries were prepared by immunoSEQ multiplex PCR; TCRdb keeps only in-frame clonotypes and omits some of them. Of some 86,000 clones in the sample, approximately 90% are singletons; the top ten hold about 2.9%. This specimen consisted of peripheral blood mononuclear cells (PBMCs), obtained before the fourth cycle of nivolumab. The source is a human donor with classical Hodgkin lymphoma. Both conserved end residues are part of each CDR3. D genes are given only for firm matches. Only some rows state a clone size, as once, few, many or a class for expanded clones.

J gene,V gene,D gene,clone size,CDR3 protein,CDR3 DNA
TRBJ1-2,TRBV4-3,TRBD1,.,CASSQDRGRGYGYTF,TGCGCCAGCAGCCAAGACAGGGGGCGCGGCTATGGCTACACCTTC
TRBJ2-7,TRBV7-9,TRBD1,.,CASQEGTGAHEQYF,TGTGCCAGCCAAGAGGGGACAGGGGCCCACGAGCAGTACTTC
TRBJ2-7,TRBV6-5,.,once,CASSYDTGTRAYEQYF,TGTGCCAGCAGTTACGACACGGGAACGCGGGCCTACGAGCAGTACTTC
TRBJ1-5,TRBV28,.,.,CASSPPSGVNQPQHF,TGTGCCAGCAGTCCCCCATCGGGAGTCAATCAGCCCCAGCATTTT
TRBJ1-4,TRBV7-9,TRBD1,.,CASSPGGRGTNEKLFF,TGTGCCAGCAGCCCCGGGGGCAGGGGGACTAATGAAAAACTGTTTTTT
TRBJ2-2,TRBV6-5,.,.,CASSYSHTNTGELFF,TGTGCCAGCAGTTACTCGCATACGAACACCGGGGAGCTGTTTTTT
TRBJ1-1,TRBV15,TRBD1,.,CATSRDFGAGGMTEAFF,TGTGCCACCAGCAGAGATTTTGGGGCAGGGGGGATGACTGAAGCTTTCTTT
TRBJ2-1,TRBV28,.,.,CASSFSEWSRSNEQFF,TGTGCCAGCAGTTTCTCGGAGTGGTCCCGGAGCAATGAGCAGTTCTTC
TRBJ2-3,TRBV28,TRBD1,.,CASSSSGTGTDTQYF,TGTGCCAGCAGTTCCTCCGGGACAGGCACAGATACGCAGTATTTT
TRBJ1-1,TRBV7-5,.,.,CASSAFPGSTEAFF,TGTGCCAGCAGCGCCTTCCCGGGGAGCACTGAAGCTTTCTTT
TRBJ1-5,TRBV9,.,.,CASSVEWDNNQPQHF,TGTGCCAGCAGCGTAGAGTGGGACAACAATCAGCCCCAGCATTTT
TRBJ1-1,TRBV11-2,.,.,CASTRPGGANTEAFF,TGTGCCAGCACCCGACCGGGGGGGGCAAACACTGAAGCTTTCTTT
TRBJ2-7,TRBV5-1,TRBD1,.,CASSSGTGPYEQYF,TGCGCCAGCAGCTCGGGGACAGGGCCTTACGAGCAGTACTTC
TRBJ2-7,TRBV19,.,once,CASSIAEGRPYEQYF,TGTGCCAGTAGTATAGCGGAGGGGAGGCCCTACGAGCAGTACTTC
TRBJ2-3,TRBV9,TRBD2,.,CASSPLAGGTTDTQYF,TGTGCCAGCAGCCCATTAGCGGGGGGCACCACAGATACGCAGTATTTT
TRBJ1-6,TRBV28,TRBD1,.,CANDPWQGTGSPLHF,TGTGCCAACGACCCCTGGCAGGGGACAGGATCACCCCTCCACTTT
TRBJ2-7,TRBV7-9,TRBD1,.,CASSLAGQGPREQYF,TGTGCCAGCAGCTTAGCGGGACAGGGCCCACGCGAGCAGTACTTC
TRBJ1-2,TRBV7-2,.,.,CASRETGSYGYTF,TGTGCCAGCAGAGAGACAGGTTCCTATGGCTACACCTTC
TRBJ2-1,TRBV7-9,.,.,CASSSNGYNEQFF,TGTGCCAGTAGCTCAAATGGGTACAATGAGCAGTTCTTC
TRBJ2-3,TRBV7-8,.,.,CASSLRGLPDDGDTQYF,TGTGCCAGCAGCTTACGGGGACTCCCGGACGATGGAGATACGCAGTATTTT
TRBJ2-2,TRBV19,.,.,CASSIQRTTGELFF,TGTGCCAGTAGTATACAGAGGACTACCGGGGAGCTGTTTTTT
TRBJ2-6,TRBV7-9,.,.,CASSLALGSGANVLTF,TGTGCCAGCAGCTTAGCGCTAGGCTCTGGGGCCAACGTCCTGACTTTC
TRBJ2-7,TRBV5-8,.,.,CASSLGDLINEQYF,TGTGCCAGCAGCTTAGGGGACTTGATTAACGAGCAGTACTTC
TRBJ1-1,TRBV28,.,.,CASTSQGFSEAFF,TGTGCCAGCACCTCACAGGGTTTCAGTGAAGCTTTCTTT
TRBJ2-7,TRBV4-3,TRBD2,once,CASSPGTSGGPAYEQYF,TGCGCCAGCAGCCCCGGGACTAGCGGGGGTCCCGCCTACGAGCAGTACTTC
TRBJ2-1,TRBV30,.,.,CALHYNEQFF,TGTGCCTTACACTACAATGAGCAGTTCTTC
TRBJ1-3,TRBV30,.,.,CACYHGPGNTIYF,TGTGCCTGTTATCACGGTCCTGGAAACACCATATATTTT
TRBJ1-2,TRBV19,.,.,CASSIQTTYGYTF,TGTGCCAGTAGTATTCAAACAACCTATGGCTACACCTTC
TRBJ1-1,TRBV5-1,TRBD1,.,CASSLRGQVNTEAFF,TGCGCCAGCAGCTTGAGGGGACAGGTCAACACTGAAGCTTTCTTT